This T cell receptor beta chain was documented in a study of T-cell reconstitution after alpha-beta-depleted transplantation in children. Unique molecular identifiers featured in how the TCRbeta library was prepared. TCRdb fed the PCR reads into MiXCR, producing one record per CDR3 protein. The sample contains just under 550,000 distinct CDR3 sequences, about a sixth of which appear only once. This clonotype has more than one count but fewer than ten. Germline-derived CDR1 and CDR2 are LGHDT and YNNKEL (reference sequence). V lost 1 base, J lost 9 bases, and 8 bases stayed unmatched. The length of the CDR3 is 16 residues.

The receptor was isolated from a human donor who donated a stem cell graft to a child with acute lymphoblastic leukemia. The chain links TRBV3-1 to TRBJ1-6; 8 bases map to TRBD1. Sequencing used PBMCs from the stem cell graft donor, obtained from the stem cell graft. The CDR3 DNA is TGTGCCAGCAGCCAAGCCCGGACAGGGCGGATTTCACCCCTCCACTTT. Its translation: CASSQARTGRISPLHF.